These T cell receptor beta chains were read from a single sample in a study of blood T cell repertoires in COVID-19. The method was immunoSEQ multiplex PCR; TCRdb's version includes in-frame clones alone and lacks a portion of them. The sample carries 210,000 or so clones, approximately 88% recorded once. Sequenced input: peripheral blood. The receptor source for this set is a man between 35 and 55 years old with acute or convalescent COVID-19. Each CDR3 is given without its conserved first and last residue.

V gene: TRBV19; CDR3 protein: ASSTLQGVYGYT
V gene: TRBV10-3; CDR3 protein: AISQTAAGGSPLH
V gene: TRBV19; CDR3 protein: ASRPSGGSGTEAF
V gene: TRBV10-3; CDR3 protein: ASTGLAGRETQY
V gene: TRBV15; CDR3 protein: ATSRDLSGANVLT
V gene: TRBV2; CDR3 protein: ASREWTSGYNEQF
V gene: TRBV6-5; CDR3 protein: ATLGGRTGNTIY
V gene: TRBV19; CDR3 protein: ASSPGLLIYEQY
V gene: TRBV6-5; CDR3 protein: ASSLQGLAYEQY
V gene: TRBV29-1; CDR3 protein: SVPTGGSPDTQY
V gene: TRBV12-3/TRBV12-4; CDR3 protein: ASLRAGELF
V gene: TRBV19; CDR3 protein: ASSFASGGLPRKDTQY
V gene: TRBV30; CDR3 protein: AWSPSRTRYNSPLH
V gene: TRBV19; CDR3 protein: ASSPRGRGVSYNEQF
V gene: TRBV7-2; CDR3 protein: ASSLASGGRKLEQY
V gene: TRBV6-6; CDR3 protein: ASSHTAGALQETQY
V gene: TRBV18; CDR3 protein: ASSPLQGPNEKLF
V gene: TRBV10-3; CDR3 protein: AISPGLGNQETQY
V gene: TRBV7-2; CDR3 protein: ASSPATANYGYT
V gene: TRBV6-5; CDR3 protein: ASRMAGSTDTQY
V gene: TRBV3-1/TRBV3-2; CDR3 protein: ASSQESSPGGETDTQY
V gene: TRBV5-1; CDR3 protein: ASSPGQGTTNEKLF
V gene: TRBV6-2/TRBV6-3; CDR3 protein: ASSRTSGGRSYNEQF
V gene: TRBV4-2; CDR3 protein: ASSARTSGGPGRLGELF
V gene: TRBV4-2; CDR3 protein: ASSQYQGYEQY
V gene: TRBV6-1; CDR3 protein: ASSEGWYDGYT
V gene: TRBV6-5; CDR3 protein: ASRTGGNLNYGYT
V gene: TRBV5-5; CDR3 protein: ASSWGELDKETQY
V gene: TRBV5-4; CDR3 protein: ASSLATGGTEAF
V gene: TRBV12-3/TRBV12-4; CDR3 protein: ASRTGGNYGYT
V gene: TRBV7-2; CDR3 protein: ASSLGGQWNTEAF
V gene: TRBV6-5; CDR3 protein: ASRVTGTTDTQY
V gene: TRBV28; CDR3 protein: ASRSRWGPPYNEQF
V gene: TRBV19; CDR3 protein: ASSFGWGNAANEKLF
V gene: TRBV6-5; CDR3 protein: ASSLQGTTEAF
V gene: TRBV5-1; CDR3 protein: ASSKGQGDYNEQF
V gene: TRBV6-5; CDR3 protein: ASRDTGMSTEAF
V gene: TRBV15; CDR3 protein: ATSRVGQGPGYT
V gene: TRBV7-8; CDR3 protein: ASSSPGGSGEKLF
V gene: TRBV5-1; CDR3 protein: ASSLAGGSAGQETQY
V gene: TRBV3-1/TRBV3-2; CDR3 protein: ASSHYRDTGNSPLH
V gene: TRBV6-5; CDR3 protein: ASGTISGEQY
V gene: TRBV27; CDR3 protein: ASSSTATGSNQPQH
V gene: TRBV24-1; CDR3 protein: ATSDPPGQGNTGELF
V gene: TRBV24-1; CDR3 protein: ATQSGAVQPQH
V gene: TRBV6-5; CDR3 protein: ASSYSKVAKNTEAF
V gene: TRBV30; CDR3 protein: AWSGTGIEQF
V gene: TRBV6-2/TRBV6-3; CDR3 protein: ASSRNRVGMATEAF
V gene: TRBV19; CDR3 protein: ASSEGSDSDTQY
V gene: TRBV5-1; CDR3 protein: ASSSAGEETQY
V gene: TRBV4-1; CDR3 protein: ASSQVEGNGVFGYT
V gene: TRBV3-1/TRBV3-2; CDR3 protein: ASSYRVETQY
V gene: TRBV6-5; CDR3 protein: ASSYAATGHNYEQY
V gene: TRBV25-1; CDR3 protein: ASSGTGMNTEAF